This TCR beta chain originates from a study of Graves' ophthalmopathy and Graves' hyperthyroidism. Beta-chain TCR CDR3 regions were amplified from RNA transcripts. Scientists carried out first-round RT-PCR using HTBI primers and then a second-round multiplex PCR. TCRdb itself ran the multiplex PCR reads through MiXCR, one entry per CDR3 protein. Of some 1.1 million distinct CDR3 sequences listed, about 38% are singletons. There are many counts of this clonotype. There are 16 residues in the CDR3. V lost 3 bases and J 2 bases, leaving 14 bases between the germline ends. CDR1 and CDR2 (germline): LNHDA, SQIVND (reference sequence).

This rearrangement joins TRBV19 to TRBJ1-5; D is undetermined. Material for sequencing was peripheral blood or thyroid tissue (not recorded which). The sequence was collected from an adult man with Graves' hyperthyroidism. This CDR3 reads CASSISGGVGNQPQHF. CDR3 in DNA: TGTGCCAGTAGTATCTCGGGCGGGGTCGGCAATCAGCCCCAGCATTTT.